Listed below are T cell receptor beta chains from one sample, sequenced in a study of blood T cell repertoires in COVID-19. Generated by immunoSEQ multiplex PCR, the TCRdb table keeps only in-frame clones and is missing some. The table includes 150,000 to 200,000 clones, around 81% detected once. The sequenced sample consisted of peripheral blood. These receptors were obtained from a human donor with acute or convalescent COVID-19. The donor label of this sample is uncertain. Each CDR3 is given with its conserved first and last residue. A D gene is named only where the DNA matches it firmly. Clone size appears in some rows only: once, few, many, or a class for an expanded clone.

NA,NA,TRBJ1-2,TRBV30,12,TGTGCCTGGTCGGAGGCTAACTATGGCTACACCTTC,CAWSEANYGYTF
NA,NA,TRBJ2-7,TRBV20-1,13,TGCAGTGCTAGTACAGGGAGCTCCTACGAGCAGTACTTC,CSASTGSSYEQYF
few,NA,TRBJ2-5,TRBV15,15,TGTGCCACCAGCAGAGGTGCAGGTTTTACGGAGACCCAGTACTTC,CATSRGAGFTETQYF
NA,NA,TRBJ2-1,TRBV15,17,TGTGCCACCAGCAGAGAACAGGGACAAGGATCCTACAATGAGCAGTTCTTC,CATSREQGQGSYNEQFF
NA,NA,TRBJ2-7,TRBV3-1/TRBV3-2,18,TGTGCCAGCAGCCAAGAATGGGGAGCGCAAACGGGCTCCTACGAGCAGTACTTC,CASSQEWGAQTGSYEQYF
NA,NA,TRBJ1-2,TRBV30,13,TGTGCCTGGAGTGGCAGGGTAGACTATGGCTACACCTTC,CAWSGRVDYGYTF
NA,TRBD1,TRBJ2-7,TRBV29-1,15,TGCAGCGTTGCGGGGGGTGGGGACAGGGCTTACGAGCAGTACTTC,CSVAGGGDRAYEQYF
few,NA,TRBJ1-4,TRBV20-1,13,TGCAGTGCTAGTGACCGAGGAAATGAAAAACTGTTTTTT,CSASDRGNEKLFF
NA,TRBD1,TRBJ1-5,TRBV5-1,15,TGCGCCAGCAGCTTGGGACAGGGTATCAATCAGCCCCAGCATTTT,CASSLGQGINQPQHF
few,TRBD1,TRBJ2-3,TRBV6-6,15,TGTGCCAGCAGTTACGAAGGACAGGGGGCAGATACGCAGTATTTT,CASSYEGQGADTQYF
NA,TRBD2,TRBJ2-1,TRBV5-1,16,TGCGCCAGCAGCTTGCGACCCGGGACTAGCGAAAATGAGCAGTTCTTC,CASSLRPGTSENEQFF
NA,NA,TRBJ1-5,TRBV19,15,TGTGCCAGTAGTTCCTTACCCCCTACCAATCAGCCCCAGCATTTT,CASSSLPPTNQPQHF
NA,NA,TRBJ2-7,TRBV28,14,TGTGCCAGCAGTCTCCGGTTGCATCCCTACGAGCAGTACTTC,CASSLRLHPYEQYF
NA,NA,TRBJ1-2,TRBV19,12,TGTGCCAGTAGTATCCGGACTAGTGGCTACACCTTC,CASSIRTSGYTF
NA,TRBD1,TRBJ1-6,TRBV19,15,TGTGCCAGTAGTATGGGACAGGGGGCCGATTCACCCCTCCACTTT,CASSMGQGADSPLHF
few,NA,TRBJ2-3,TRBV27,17,TGTGCCAGCAGTTTAAGGGGTCTTTTCAGGAGCACAGATACGCAGTATTTT,CASSLRGLFRSTDTQYF
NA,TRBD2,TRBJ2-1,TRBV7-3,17,TGTGCCAGCAGCTTATCCGGGACTAGCGGGAGGGGGAATGAGCAGTTCTTC,CASSLSGTSGRGNEQFF
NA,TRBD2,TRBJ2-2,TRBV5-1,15,TGCGCCAGCAGCCCGACTAGCGCGAACACCGGGGAGCTGTTTTTT,CASSPTSANTGELFF
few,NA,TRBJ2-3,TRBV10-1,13,TGCGCCAGCAGGGGACAAAACACAGATACGCAGTATTTT,CASRGQNTDTQYF
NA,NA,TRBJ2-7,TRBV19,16,TGTGCCAGTAGTGTAACCGGACTGCAACCGGCCTACGAGCAGTACTTC,CASSVTGLQPAYEQYF
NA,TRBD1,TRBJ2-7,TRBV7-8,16,TGTGCCAGCAGCTTAGAGAACCCGACAGGGCCCCACGAGCAGTACTTC,CASSLENPTGPHEQYF
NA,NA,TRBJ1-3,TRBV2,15,TGTGCCAGCAGTGATAACGGGTACTCTGGAAACACCATATATTTT,CASSDNGYSGNTIYF
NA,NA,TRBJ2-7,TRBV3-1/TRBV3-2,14,TGTGCCAGCAGCCAAGGATCAGGGCCCTACGAGCAGTACTTC,CASSQGSGPYEQYF
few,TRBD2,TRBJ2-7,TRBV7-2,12,TGTGCCAGCAGAGGAGCGGGACGTGAGCAGTACTTC,CASRGAGREQYF
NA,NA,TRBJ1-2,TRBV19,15,TGTGCCAGTAGTCCTGGGGCAGGGGCCCTTCGTGGCTACACCTTC,CASSPGAGALRGYTF
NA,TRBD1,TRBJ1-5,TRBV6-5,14,TGTGCCAGCAGTTCGGGACAGGGCAATCAGCCCCAGCATTTT,CASSSGQGNQPQHF
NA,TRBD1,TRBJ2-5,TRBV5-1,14,TGCGCCAGCAGACCTATACAGGGGGGAGAGACCCAGTACTTC,CASRPIQGGETQYF
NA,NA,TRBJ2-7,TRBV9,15,TGTGCCAGCAGCGCGGCAGGGGCTCTCCTCTACGAGCAGTACTTC,CASSAAGALLYEQYF
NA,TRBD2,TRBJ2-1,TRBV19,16,TGTGCCAGTAGTATAGCGCTAGCGGGGGGCTTGGGTGAGCAGTTCTTC,CASSIALAGGLGEQFF
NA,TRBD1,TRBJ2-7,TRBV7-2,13,TGTGCCAGCAGCACGCGACAGGGCTACGAGCAGTACTTC,CASSTRQGYEQYF
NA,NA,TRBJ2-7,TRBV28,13,TGTGCCAGCAGCGGGTCCCCCGCCTACGAGCAGTACTTC,CASSGSPAYEQYF
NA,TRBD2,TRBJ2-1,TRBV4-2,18,TGTGCCAGCAGCCAAGAAGGTATTAGCGGGGGGGCCGGAACTGAGCAGTTCTTC,CASSQEGISGGAGTEQFF
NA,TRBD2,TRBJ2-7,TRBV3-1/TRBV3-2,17,TGTGCCAGCAGCCAGGGACTAGCGGGGCCCAGCTCCTACGAGCAGTACTTC,CASSQGLAGPSSYEQYF
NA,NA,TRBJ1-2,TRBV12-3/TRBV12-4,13,TGTGCCAGCAACCCCAGGCTGGACTATGGCTACACCTTC,CASNPRLDYGYTF
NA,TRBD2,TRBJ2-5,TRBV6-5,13,TGTGCCAGCAGCCCAGGACTAGGGGAGACCCAGTACTTC,CASSPGLGETQYF
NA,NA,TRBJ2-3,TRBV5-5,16,TGTGCCAGCAGCGCCCGACTAGGTCCGAGCACAGATACGCAGTATTTT,CASSARLGPSTDTQYF
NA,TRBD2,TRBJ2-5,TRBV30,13,TGTGCCTTCTCAACTAGCGGGGTAGCTCCCCAGTACTTC,CAFSTSGVAPQYF
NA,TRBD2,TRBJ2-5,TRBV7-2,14,TGTGCCAGCAGCCCGGGGACTATCCAAGAGACCCAGTACTTC,CASSPGTIQETQYF
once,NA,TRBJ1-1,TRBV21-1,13,TGTGCCAGCAGCGCCTTAGATCGGGCTGAAGCTTTCTTT,CASSALDRAEAFF
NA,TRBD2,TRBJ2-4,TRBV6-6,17,TGTGCCAGCAGCCGATCTAGCGGGAGGCCTCCAACGAGCATTCAGTACTTC,CASSRSSGRPPTSIQYF
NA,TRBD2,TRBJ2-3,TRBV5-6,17,TGTGCCAGCAGCCCCCCCGGTCTAGCGGGAGGGCCAGATACGCAGTATTTT,CASSPPGLAGGPDTQYF
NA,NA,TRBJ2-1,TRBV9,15,TGTGCCAGCAGCGTAGGACAAGTCTCCTACAATGAGCAGTTCTTC,CASSVGQVSYNEQFF
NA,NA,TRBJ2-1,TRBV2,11,TGTGCCAGCAGCCCCGGAGGTGAGCAGTTCTTC,CASSPGGEQFF